This passage covers 8 T cell receptor beta chains from one sample sequenced in a study of T cell changes during pregnancy in multiple sclerosis. Produced via immunoSEQ multiplex PCR; TCRdb's table is partial and in-frame only. The data hold about 98,000 clones, with about 90% observed a single time. The input for sequencing was peripheral blood, taken after pregnancy. The receptor set was obtained from a female donor in good health, enrolled as a control in a pregnancy study.

This sequence joins TRBV11-3 and TRBJ1-6, with a tentative D call TRBD1 (5 bases). With 3 bases removed from V and 6 bases from J, the gap between germline ends came to 15 bases. The V gene's germline CDR1 is SGHNT and CDR2 YENEEA. This CDR3 contains 16 residues. The CDR3 sequence is CASSFGRGACNSPLHF. The CDR3 DNA sequence: TGTGCCAGCAGCTTTGGGAGGGGAGCTTGTAATTCACCCCTCCACTTT.

The rearrangement uses TRBV19 and TRBJ2-7; 11 nucleotides align to TRBD2. V shed 7 bases and J 4 bases; nucleotides not matched to a gene: 9. This CDR3 is 15 amino acids long. Germline V lookup: CDR1 LNHDA, CDR2 SQIVND (reference sequence). This CDR3 is CASTPGGLAVYEQYF. The CDR3, as DNA: TGTGCCAGTACCCCGGGGGGACTAGCGGTTTACGAGCAGTACTTC. Complete variable domain (other parts from reference TRBV19 and TRBJ2-7): DGGITQSPKYLFRKEGQNVTLSCEQNLNHDAMYWYRQDPGQGLRLIYYSQIVNDFQKGDIAEGYSVSREKKESFPLTVTSAQKNPTAFYLCASTPGGLAVYEQYFGPGTRLTVT.

The chain employs TRBV5-1 and TRBJ1-1; a possible D gene is TRBD1 (5 bases). The CDR3 sequence is 14 residues long. Germline CDR1 reads SGHRS; CDR2 reads YFSETQ. V gave up 4 bases and J gave up 2 bases, with 12 bases separating them. The CDR3 here is CASSPQGINTEAFF. For the CDR3, the DNA is TGCGCCAGCAGCCCGCAGGGTATCAACACTGAAGCTTTCTTT.

This chain joins TRBV2 and TRBJ2-7; a weak D match, TRBD2 (7 bases). Trimming cost V 0 bases and J 2 bases, with 14 bases left between them. CDR1 and CDR2 from the germline V gene are SNHLY and FYNNEI. The CDR3 runs 16 residues. DNA for the CDR3: TGTGCCAGCAGTGAAGCGGGGAGGGGGATCGCCTACGAGCAGTACTTC. Protein: CASSEAGRGIAYEQYF. Combining the CDR3 with reference TRBV2 and TRBJ2-7 gives the whole variable domain EPEVTQTPSHQVTQMGQEVILRCVPISNHLYFYWYRQILGQKVEFLVSFYNNEISEKSEIFDDQFSVERPDGSNFTLKIRSTKLEDSAMYFCASSEAGRGIAYEQYFGPGTRLTVT.

The chain employs TRBV11-1 and TRBJ2-7; 9 bases are shared with TRBD2. The CDR3 spans 15 residues. The V and J ends lost 6 bases and 5 bases, in that order; junction bases with no gene match: 11. CDR1 SGHAT and CDR2 FQDESV come from the germline V gene (reference sequence). CDR3 sequence reads: CASSWSAGGSHEQYF. CDR3 nucleotide sequence: TGTGCCAGCAGTTGGAGTGCGGGAGGGTCTCACGAGCAGTACTTC.

The chain couples TRBV10-3 to TRBJ2-1; 12 nucleotides line up with TRBD2. V dropped 1 base and J dropped 4; count of bases not matched to a gene: 5. This CDR3 has 17 residues. Per the germline V gene, CDR1 is ENHRY and CDR2 is SYGVKD. The CDR3 DNA is TGTGCCATCAGTGAGTTAGGGACTAGCGGGTTTTACAATGAGCAGTTCTTC. Translating gives CAISELGTSGFYNEQFF.

The rearrangement uses TRBV6-1 and TRBJ2-5, with 7 bases fitting TRBD2. The CDR3 runs 17 residues. With 2 bases clipped from V and 4 bases from J, the junction kept 13 bases outside the gene matches. Per the germline V gene, CDR1 is MNHNS and CDR2 is SASEGT. CDR3 loop: CASSERWVTSSGETQYF. The CDR3 coding sequence is TGTGCCAGCAGTGAACGGTGGGTGACTAGCTCGGGAGAGACCCAGTACTTC.

The chain recombines TRBV7-2 with TRBJ1-1; TRBD1 might be the D (5 bases). Per the germline V gene, CDR1 is SGHTA and CDR2 is FQGNSA. The length of the CDR3 is 15 residues. Trimming shortened V by 5 bases and J by 4 bases, and 17 bases separated the two germline ends. CDR3 amino acids: CASSRTKQGGTEAFF. CDR3 nucleotide sequence: TGTGCCAGCAGCCGGACGAAGCAGGGTGGCACTGAAGCTTTCTTT. The full variable domain, rest sourced from reference TRBV7-2 and TRBJ1-1, is GAGVSQSPSNKVTEKGKDVELRCDPISGHTALYWYRQSLGQGLEFLIYFQGNSAPDKSGLPSDRFSAERTGGSVSTLTIQRTQQEDSAVYLCASSRTKQGGTEAFFGQGTRLTVV.